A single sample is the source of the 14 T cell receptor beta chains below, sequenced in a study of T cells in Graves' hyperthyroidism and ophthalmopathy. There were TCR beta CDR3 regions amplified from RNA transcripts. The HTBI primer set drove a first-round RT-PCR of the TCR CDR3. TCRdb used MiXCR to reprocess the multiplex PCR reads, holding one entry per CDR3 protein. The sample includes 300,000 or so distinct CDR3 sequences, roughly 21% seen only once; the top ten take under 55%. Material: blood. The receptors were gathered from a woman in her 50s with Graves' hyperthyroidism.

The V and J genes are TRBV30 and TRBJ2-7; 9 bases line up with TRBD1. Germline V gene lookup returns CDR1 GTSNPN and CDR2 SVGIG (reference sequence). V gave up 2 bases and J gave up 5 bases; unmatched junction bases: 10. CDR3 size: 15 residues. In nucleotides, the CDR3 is TGTGCCTGGAGTCTTACCGGGACAGGGAATCACGAGCAGTACTTC. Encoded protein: CAWSLTGTGNHEQYF.

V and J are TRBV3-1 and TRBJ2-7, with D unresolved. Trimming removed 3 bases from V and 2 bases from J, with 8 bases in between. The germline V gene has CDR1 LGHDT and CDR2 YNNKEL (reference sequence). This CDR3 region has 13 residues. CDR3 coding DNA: TGTGCCAGCAGCCATCAGGTTCCCTACGAGCAGTACTTC. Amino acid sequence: CASSHQVPYEQYF.

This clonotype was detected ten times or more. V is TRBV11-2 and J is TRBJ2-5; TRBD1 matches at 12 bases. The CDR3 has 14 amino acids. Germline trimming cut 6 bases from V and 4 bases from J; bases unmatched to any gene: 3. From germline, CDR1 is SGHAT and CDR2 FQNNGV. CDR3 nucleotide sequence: TGTGCCAGCAGGGGGACAGGGGGCCGAGAGACCCAGTACTTC. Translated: CASRGTGGRETQYF.

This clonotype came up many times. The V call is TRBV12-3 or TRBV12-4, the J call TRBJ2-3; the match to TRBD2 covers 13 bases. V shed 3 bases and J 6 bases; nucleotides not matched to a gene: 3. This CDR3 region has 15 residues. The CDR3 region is CASSLTSGRIDTQYF. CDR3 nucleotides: TGTGCCAGCAGTTTGACTAGCGGGAGGATCGATACGCAGTATTTT.

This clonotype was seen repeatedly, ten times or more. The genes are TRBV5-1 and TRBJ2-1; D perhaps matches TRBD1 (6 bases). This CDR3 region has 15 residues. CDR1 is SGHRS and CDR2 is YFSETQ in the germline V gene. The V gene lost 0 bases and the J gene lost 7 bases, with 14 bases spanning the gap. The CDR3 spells CASSLASGHGNEQFF. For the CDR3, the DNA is TGCGCCAGCAGCTTGGCCTCGGGACATGGAAATGAGCAGTTCTTC.

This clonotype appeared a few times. CDR3 residues: CATRQGTEETQYF. The DNA for the CDR3 is TGCGCCACCAGACAGGGGACGGAGGAGACCCAGTACTTC. This chain connects TRBV5-1 to TRBJ2-5, with 8 bases fitting TRBD1. The CDR3 has 13 residues. V lost 9 bases and J lost 5; bases outside the gene matches: 9. The germline V gene has CDR1 SGHRS and CDR2 YFSETQ.

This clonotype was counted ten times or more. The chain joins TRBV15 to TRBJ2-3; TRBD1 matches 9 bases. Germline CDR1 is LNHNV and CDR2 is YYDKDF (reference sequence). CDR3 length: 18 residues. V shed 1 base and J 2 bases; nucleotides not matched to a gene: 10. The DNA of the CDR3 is TGTGCCACCAGCAGAGGGTATGGGGGGACAGGGTCCACAGATACGCAGTATTTT. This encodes CATSRGYGGTGSTDTQYF. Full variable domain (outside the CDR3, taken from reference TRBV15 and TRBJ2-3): DAMVIQNPRYQVTQFGKPVTLSCSQTLNHNVMYWYQQKSSQAPKLLFHYYDKDFNNEADTPDNFQSRRPNTSFCFLDIRSPGLGDTAMYLCATSRGYGGTGSTDTQYFGPGTRLTVL.

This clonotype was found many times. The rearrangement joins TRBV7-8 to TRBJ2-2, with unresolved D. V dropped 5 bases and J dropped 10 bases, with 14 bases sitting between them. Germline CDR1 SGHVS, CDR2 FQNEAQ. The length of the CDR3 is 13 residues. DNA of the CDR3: TGTGCCAGCAGCGGCCGGACCGCCGTGGAGCTGTTTTTT. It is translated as CASSGRTAVELFF.

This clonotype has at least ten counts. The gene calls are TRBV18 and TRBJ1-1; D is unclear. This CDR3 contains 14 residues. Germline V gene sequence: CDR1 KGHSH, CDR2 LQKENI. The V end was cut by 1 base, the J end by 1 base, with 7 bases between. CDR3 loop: CASSPQFRNTEAFF. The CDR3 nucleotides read TGTGCCAGCTCACCACAGTTTCGGAACACTGAAGCTTTCTTT.

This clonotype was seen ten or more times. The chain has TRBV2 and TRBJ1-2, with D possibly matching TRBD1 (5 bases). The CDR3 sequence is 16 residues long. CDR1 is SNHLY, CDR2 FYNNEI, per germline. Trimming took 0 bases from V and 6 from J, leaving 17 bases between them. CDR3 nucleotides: TGTGCCAGCAGTGAAGCGCTTTTACGGGGCGCTAATGGCTACACCTTC. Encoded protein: CASSEALLRGANGYTF.

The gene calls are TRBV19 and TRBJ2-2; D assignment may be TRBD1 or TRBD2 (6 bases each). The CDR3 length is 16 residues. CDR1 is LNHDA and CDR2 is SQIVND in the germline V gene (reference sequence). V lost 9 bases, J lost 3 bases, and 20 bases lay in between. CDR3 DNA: TGTGCCAGCAAGGGGGGCGCCCACGCGGACACCGGGGAGCTGTTTTTT. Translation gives CASKGGAHADTGELFF.

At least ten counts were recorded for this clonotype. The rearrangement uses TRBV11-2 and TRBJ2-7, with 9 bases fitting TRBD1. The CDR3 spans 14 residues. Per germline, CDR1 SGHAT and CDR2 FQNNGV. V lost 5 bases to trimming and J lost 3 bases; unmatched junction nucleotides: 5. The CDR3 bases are TGTGCCAGCAGCCCGGACAGGGGAGTCTACGAGCAGTACTTC. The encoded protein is CASSPDRGVYEQYF.

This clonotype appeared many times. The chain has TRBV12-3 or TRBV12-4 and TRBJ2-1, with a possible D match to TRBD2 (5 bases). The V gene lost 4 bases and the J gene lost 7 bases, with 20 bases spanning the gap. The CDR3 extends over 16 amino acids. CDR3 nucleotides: TGTGCCAGCAGTTCTCTGAAACTAGTCGCCGGGAATGAGCAGTTCTTC. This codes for CASSSLKLVAGNEQFF.

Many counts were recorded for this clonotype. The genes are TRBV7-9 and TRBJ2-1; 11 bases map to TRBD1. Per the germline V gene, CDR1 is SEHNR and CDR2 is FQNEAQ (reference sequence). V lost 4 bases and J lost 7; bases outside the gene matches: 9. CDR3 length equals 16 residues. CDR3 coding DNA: TGTGCCAGCAGCTCTCCGGGGACAGGGGGTTATAATGAGCAGTTCTTC. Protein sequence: CASSSPGTGGYNEQFF.